This section outlines one T cell receptor (beta chain) sequence together with its context. Antigen specificity is unknown. A single record per CDR3 protein comes from TCRdb applying MiXCR to the RT-PCR reads. Seen here are approximately 500,000 distinct CDR3 sequences, 10% to 15% observed once, and the top ten hold 13%. This specimen comes from a study of response to subunit inactivated influenza vaccine. Study-wide points: T cells newly recruited by each seasonal influenza vaccination are few, the authors suggested.

This receptor was taken from a man over 45 who received an inactivated influenza vaccine. The material sequenced was PBMCs from blood, taken 45 days after vaccination.

The CDR3 region is CASSQDRGGQETQYF. Written as DNA, the CDR3 is TGTGCCAGCAGCCAAGACCGTGGCGGCCAAGAGACCCAGTACTTC. J is TRBJ2-5 and V is TRBV4-2; no firm D call. The CDR3 is 15 residues long. Trimming removed 0 bases at V and 1 base at J, with 9 bases between. Germline values: CDR1 LGHNA, CDR2 YNFKEQ.